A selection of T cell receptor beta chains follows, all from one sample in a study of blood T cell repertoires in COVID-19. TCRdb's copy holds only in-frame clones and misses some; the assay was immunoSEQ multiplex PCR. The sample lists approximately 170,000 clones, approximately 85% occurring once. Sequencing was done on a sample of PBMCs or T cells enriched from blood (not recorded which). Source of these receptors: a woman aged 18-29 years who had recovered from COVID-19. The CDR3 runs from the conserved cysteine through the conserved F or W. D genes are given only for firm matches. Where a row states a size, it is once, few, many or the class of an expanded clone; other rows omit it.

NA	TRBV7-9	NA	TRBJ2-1	CASSTRLVNEQFF	TGTGCCAGCAGCACCCGACTGGTCAATGAGCAGTTCTTC
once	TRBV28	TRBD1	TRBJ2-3	CASSPMGTGRTDTQYF	TGTGCCAGCAGTCCCATGGGGACAGGACGCACAGATACGCAGTATTTT
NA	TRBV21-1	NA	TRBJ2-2	CASSKEPATGLNTGELFF	TGTGCCAGCAGCAAAGAACCGGCGACAGGACTGAACACCGGGGAGCTGTTTTTT
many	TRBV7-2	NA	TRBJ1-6	CASSTSSPLHF	TGTGCCAGCAGTACCAGTTCACCCCTCCACTTT
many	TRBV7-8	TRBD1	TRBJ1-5	CASSLVSTGVQPQHF	TGTGCCAGCAGCTTAGTATCCACAGGGGTTCAGCCCCAGCATTTT
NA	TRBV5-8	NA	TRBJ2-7	CASTRRYEQYF	TGTGCCAGCACCCGCCGGTACGAGCAGTACTTC
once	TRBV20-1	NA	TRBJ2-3	CSASREGSVVDTQYF	TGCAGTGCTAGTAGGGAAGGTAGCGTGGTAGATACGCAGTATTTT
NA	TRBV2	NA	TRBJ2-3	CASRERTGGDTQYF	TGTGCCAGCAGGGAGAGGACAGGAGGGGATACGCAGTATTTT
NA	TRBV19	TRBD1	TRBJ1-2	CASSTDRVGYTF	TGTGCCAGTAGTACAGACAGGGTTGGCTACACCTTC
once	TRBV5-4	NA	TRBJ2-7	CASSFPGEAYEQYF	TGTGCCAGCAGCTTCCCGGGAGAAGCCTACGAGCAGTACTTC
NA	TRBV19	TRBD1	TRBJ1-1	CASRRDRGRNTEAFF	TGTGCCAGTAGAAGGGACAGGGGGAGGAACACTGAAGCTTTCTTT
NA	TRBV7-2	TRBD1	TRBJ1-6	CASTPTGQNSPLHF	TGTGCCAGCACCCCCACGGGACAGAATTCACCCCTCCACTTT
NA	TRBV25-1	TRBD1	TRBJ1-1	CASSVGTANTEAFF	TGTGCCAGCAGTGTAGGGACAGCGAACACTGAAGCTTTCTTT
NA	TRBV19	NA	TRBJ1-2	CASSPRGVATYGYTF	TGTGCCAGTAGTCCCCGCGGCGTGGCTACCTATGGCTACACCTTC
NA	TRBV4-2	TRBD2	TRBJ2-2	CASSQVAGEFVTGELFF	TGTGCCAGCAGCCAAGTGGCGGGGGAATTTGTCACCGGGGAGCTGTTTTTT
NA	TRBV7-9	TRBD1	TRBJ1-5	CASSLTGGEQPQHF	TGTGCCAGCAGCCTTACAGGGGGGGAACAGCCCCAGCATTTT
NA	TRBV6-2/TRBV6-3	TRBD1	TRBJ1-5	CASSTARLVTSDRGDGQPQHF	TGTGCCAGCAGTACCGCAAGACTCGTTACCTCGGACAGGGGTGACGGTCAGCCCCAGCATTTT
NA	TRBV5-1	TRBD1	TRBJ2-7	CASRRGQGHEQYF	TGCGCCAGCAGACGGGGACAGGGGCACGAGCAGTACTTC
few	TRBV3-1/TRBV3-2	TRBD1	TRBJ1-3	CASSHGVQGAGNTIYF	TGTGCCAGCAGCCACGGGGTACAGGGGGCTGGAAACACCATATATTTT
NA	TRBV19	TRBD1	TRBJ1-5	CASSRGTGDSNQPQHF	TGTGCCAGTAGTCGGGGGACAGGGGATAGCAATCAGCCCCAGCATTTT
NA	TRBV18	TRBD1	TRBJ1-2	CASSPTGQGTYYGYTF	TGTGCCAGCTCGCCAACGGGACAGGGGACCTACTATGGCTACACCTTC
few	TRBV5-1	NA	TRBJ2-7	CASGQGGGGYEQYF	TGCGCCAGCGGGCAAGGGGGGGGCGGCTACGAGCAGTACTTC
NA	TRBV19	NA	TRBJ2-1	CASSIGQPTGGDEQFF	TGTGCCAGTAGTATCGGACAACCCACAGGGGGGGATGAGCAGTTCTTC
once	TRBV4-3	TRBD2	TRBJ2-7	CASSQAIAGGPYEQYF	TGCGCCAGCAGCCAAGCAATAGCGGGGGGGCCCTACGAGCAGTACTTC
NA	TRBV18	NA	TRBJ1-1	CASSPFSDSNTEAFF	TGTGCCAGCTCACCCTTCTCGGACTCGAACACTGAAGCTTTCTTT
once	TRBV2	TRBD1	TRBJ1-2	CASSVQGDGGYTF	TGTGCCAGCAGTGTTCAGGGGGATGGTGGCTACACCTTC
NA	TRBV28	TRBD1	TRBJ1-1	CASRPGTGGTEAFF	TGTGCCAGCAGACCGGGGACAGGGGGGACTGAAGCTTTCTTT
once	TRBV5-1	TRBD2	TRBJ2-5	CASSQLAGQETQYF	TGCGCCAGCAGCCAGCTAGCGGGACAAGAGACCCAGTACTTC
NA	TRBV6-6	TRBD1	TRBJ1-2	CASSYSQQGINYGYTF	TGTGCCAGCAGTTACTCGCAACAGGGGATTAACTATGGCTACACCTTC
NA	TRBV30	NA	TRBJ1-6	CAWGEPGVGNSPLHF	TGTGCCTGGGGTGAACCGGGAGTAGGTAATTCACCCCTCCACTTT